This record covers a single T cell receptor (beta chain). The antigen remains undetermined. After removal of 5 bases from V and 1 base from J, the junction contained 6 bases not matched to a gene. This CDR3 has 15 residues. CDR1 is MNHEY, CDR2 SVGAGI, per germline. Primers included in the PCR were 60 Vbeta and 13 Jbeta primers. In the authors' methods: Per a later analysis, the number of unique TCR beta chains was some 82 million, of which roughly 11 million were shared. The repertoire was sequenced with immunoSEQ multiplex PCR; TCRdb's copy has only in-frame clones and lacks some. V and J calls and clone size are given by that table; D and trimming were obtained from the DNA. Of about 200,000 clones in the sample, 60% to 80% were seen once. The record originates from a study of cytomegalovirus exposure and HLA in healthy donors. Study findings and constraints: It was 150 to 200 TCR beta chains that were listed as cytomegalovirus-associated. Judged likely to be a sequencing artifact was a cluster of highly shared sequence variants.

The V gene is TRBV6-5, the J gene TRBJ1-1, with 8 positions matching TRBD1. The source material was PBMCs. The TCR sequence derives from a woman aged 30 to 39 in good health and CMV-seronegative. The CDR3 sequence is CASSHPGTGNTEAFF. The CDR3, as DNA: TGTGCCAGCAGTCACCCCGGGACAGGGAACACTGAAGCTTTCTTT.